This TCR beta chain is drawn from a study of vaccination and CD4 T cells after COVID-19. Turning to the study itself: Samples after vaccination came a median 72 days past dose two, ranging 14 to 241.

Remarks on this clonotype: Its antigen is unknown.

With the Oncomine TCR Beta short-read assay, DNA from cultured CD4+ T cells was sequenced. TCRdb passed the PCR reads through MiXCR, listing each CDR3 protein once. The sample consists of 6,500 to 8,500 distinct CDR3 sequences, around 60% of them appearing once. As to treatment: roughly 10-day PBMC culture with coronavirus spike peptide pools or control peptides (ViraFEST assay). The source of this sequence is a human donor who had recovered from COVID-19. The sequenced sample was CD4+ T cells from blood, cultured in vitro.

In DNA, the CDR3 is TGTGCCAGCAGCCCTCCGGGGATCGGGAATTCACCCCTCCACTTT. Its translation is CASSPPGIGNSPLHF. V usage is TRBV28 and J usage is TRBJ1-6; D is ambiguous. The V and J ends lost 6 bases and 7 bases respectively, with 16 bases between them. CDR3 length: 15 amino acids. Germline V gives CDR1 MDHEN, CDR2 SYDVKM.